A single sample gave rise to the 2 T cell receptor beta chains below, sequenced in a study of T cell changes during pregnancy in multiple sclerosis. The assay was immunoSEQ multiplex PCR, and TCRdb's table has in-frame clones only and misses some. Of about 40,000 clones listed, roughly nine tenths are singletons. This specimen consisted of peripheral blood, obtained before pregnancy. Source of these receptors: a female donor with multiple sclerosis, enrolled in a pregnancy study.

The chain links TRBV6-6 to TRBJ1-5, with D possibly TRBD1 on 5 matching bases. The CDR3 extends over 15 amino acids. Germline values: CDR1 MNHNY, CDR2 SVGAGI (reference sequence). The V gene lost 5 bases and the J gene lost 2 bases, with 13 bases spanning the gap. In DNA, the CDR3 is TGTGCCAGCAGTCCGGACATTTGGGGCAATCAGCCCCAGCATTTT. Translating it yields CASSPDIWGNQPQHF.

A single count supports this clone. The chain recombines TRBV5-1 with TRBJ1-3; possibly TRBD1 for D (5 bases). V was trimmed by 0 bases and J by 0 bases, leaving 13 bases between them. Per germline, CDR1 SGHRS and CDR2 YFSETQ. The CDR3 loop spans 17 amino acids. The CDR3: CASSLGAGLNSGNTIYF. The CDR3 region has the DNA TGCGCCAGCAGCTTGGGTGCGGGACTTAACTCTGGAAACACCATATATTTT.